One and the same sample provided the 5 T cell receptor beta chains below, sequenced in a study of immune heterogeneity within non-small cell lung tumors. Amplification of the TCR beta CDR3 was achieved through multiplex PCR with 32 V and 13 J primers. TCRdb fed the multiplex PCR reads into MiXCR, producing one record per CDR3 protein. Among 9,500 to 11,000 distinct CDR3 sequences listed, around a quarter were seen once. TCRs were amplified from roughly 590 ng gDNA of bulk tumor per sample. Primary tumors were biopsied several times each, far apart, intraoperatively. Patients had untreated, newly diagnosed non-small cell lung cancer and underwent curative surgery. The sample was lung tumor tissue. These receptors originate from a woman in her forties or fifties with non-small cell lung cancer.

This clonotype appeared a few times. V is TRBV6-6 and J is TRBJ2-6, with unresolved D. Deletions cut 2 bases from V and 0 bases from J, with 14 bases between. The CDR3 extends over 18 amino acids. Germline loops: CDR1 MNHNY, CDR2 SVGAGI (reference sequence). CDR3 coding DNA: TGTGCCAGCAGTTACCTACCTTCAAAATCCTCTGGGGCCAACGTCCTGACTTTC. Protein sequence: CASSYLPSKSSGANVLTF.

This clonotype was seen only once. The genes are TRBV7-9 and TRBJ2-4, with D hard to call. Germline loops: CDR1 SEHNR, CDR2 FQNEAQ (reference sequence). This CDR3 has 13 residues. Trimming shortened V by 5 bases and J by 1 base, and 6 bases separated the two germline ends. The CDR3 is CASSIGAKNIQYF. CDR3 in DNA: TGTGCCAGCAGCATTGGGGCCAAAAACATTCAGTACTTC.

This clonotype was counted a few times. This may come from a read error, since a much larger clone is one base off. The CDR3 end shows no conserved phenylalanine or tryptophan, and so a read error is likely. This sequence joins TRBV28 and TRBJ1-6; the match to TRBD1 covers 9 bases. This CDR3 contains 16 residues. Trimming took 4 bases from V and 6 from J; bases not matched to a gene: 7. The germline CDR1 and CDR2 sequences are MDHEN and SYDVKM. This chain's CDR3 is CASSYLGQGGNSPLHS. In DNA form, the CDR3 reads TGTGCCAGCAGTTACCTGGGACAGGGAGGTAATTCACCCCTCCACTCT.

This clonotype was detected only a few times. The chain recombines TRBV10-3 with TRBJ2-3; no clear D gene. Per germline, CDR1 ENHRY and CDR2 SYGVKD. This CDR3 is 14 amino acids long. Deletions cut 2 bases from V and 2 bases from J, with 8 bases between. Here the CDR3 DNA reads TGTGCCATCAGTGAGCAACTCGCCACAGATACGCAGTATTTT. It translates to CAISEQLATDTQYF.

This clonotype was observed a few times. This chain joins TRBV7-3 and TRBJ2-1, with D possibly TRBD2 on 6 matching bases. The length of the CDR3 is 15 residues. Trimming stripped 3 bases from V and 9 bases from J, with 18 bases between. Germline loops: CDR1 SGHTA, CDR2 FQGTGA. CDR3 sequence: CASSFYGGDRSEQFF. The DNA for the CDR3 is TGTGCCAGCAGCTTCTATGGAGGGGATCGTAGTGAGCAGTTCTTC. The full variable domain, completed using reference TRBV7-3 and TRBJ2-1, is GAGVSQTPSNKVTEKGKYVELRCDPISGHTALYWYRQSLGQGPEFLIYFQGTGAADDSGLPNDRFFAVRPEGSVSTLKIQRTERGDSAVYLCASSFYGGDRSEQFFGPGTRLTVL.